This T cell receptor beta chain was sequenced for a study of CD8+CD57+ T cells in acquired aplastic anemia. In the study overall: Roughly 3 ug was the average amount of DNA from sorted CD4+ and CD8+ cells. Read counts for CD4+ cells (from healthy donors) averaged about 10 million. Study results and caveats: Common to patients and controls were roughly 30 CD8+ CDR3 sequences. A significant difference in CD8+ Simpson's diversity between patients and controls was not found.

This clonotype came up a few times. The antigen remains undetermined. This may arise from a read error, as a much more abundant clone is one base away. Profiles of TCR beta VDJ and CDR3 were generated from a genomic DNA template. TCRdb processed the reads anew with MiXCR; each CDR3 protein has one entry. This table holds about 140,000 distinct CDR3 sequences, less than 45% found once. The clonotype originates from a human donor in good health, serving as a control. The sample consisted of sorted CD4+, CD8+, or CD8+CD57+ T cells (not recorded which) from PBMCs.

DNA of the CDR3: TGTGCCGGCAGCTTATTACAGGGGCCTAATGAAAAACTGTTTTTT. This sequence encodes CAGSLLQGPNEKLFF. This chain links TRBV7-9 with TRBJ1-4, with TRBD1 identical over 7 bases. CDR1 is SEHNR and CDR2 is FQNEAQ in the germline V gene (reference sequence). The CDR3 loop spans 15 amino acids. Full variable domain (outside the CDR3, taken from reference TRBV7-9 and TRBJ1-4): DTGVSQNPRHKITKRGQNVTFRCDPISEHNRLYWYRQTLGQGPEFLTYFQNEAQLEKSRLLSDRFSAERPKGSFSTLEIQRTEQGDSAMYLCAGSLLQGPNEKLFFGSGTQLSVL.